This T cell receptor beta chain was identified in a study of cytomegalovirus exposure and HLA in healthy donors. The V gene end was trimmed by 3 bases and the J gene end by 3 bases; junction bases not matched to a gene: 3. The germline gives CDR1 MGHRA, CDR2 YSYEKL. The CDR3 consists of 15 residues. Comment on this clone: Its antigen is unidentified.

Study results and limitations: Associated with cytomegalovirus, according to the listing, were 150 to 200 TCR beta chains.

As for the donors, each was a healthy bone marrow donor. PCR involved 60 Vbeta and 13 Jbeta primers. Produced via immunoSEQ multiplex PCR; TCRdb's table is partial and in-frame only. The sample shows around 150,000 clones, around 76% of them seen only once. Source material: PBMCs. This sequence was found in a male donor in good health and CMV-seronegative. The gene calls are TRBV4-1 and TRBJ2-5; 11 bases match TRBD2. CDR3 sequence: CASSQVGLAEETQYF. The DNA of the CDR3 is TGCGCCAGCAGCCAGGTGGGACTAGCGGAAGAGACCCAGTACTTC.